A selection of T cell receptor beta chains follows, all from one sample in a study of blood T cell repertoires in COVID-19. Using immunoSEQ multiplex PCR, the repertoire was profiled, and TCRdb retains in-frame clones only, with some absent. In the table there are roughly 120,000 clones, approximately 85% of which are singletons. The sequenced sample was peripheral blood. Source of these receptors: a woman aged 60 to 75 with COVID-19, enrolled during active disease. The CDR3 runs from the conserved cysteine through the conserved F or W.

V gene: TRBV9; J gene: TRBJ1-4; CDR3 protein: CASSEAGFNEKLFF
V gene: TRBV9; J gene: TRBJ2-1; CDR3 protein: CASRGYWEQEQFF
V gene: TRBV29-1; J gene: TRBJ2-5; CDR3 protein: CSCQRGLEETQYF
V gene: TRBV5-1; J gene: TRBJ2-3; CDR3 protein: CASSLGGDPGTDTQYF
V gene: TRBV30; J gene: TRBJ1-1; CDR3 protein: CAWRETGVAEAFF
V gene: TRBV5-1; J gene: TRBJ1-1; CDR3 protein: CASSSTGNTEAFF
V gene: TRBV7-9; J gene: TRBJ2-5; CDR3 protein: CASGAFKGGEETQYF
V gene: TRBV19; J gene: TRBJ1-1; CDR3 protein: CASRTGEMNTEAFF
V gene: TRBV11-2; J gene: TRBJ2-5; CDR3 protein: CASSLGQERTQYF
V gene: TRBV19; J gene: TRBJ1-2; CDR3 protein: CASSIPGGANYGYTF
V gene: TRBV28; J gene: TRBJ2-3; CDR3 protein: CASSLTGGQDTDTQYF
V gene: TRBV11-1; J gene: TRBJ2-1; CDR3 protein: CASRVTSGGYNEQFF
V gene: TRBV20-1; J gene: TRBJ1-2; CDR3 protein: CSVRANYGYTF
V gene: TRBV6-6; J gene: TRBJ1-2; CDR3 protein: CASNDRGHGYTF
V gene: TRBV20-1; J gene: TRBJ2-5; CDR3 protein: CSARAPGTQYF
V gene: TRBV7-6; J gene: TRBJ2-1; CDR3 protein: CASSLTALDQGEQFF
V gene: TRBV5-1; J gene: TRBJ2-7; CDR3 protein: CASSAYSGSYEQYF
V gene: TRBV24-1; J gene: TRBJ1-2; CDR3 protein: CATSDPGTGGENGYTF
V gene: TRBV6-1; J gene: TRBJ1-2; CDR3 protein: CASSEAGGGEGYGYTF
V gene: TRBV15; J gene: TRBJ2-5; CDR3 protein: CATSRAYGVGTQYF
V gene: TRBV5-1; J gene: TRBJ1-6; CDR3 protein: CASSLLPRGPSYNSPLHF
V gene: TRBV10-3; J gene: TRBJ2-5; CDR3 protein: CAISEFSGGAGETQYF